This entry describes one T cell receptor (beta chain). This sample is drawn from a study of blood T cell repertoires in COVID-19. Data came from immunoSEQ multiplex PCR; TCRdb stores just in-frame clones and leaves some out. The repertoire includes roughly 250,000 clones, over 80% of them detected once, and about 0.95% sits in the top ten. Looked up from germline, CDR1 is MDHEN and CDR2 is SYDVKM. This CDR3 comprises 13 residues. V lost 4 bases to trimming and J lost 7 bases, with 11 bases between them. V gene TRBV28 combines with J gene TRBJ1-5; D is ambiguous. The source is a man in his forties or fifties who had been exposed to COVID-19. The source material was PBMCs or T cells enriched from blood (not recorded which). CDR3 region: CASSSRVWQPQHF. CDR3 bases: TGTGCCAGCAGTTCGAGGGTATGGCAGCCCCAGCATTTT.